The 9 T cell receptor beta chains in this list originate from one sample, sequenced in a study of blood T cells in healthy people across ages. Sample-barcoded 5' priming and a J-beta primer mix drove a second PCR of about 7 to 12 cycles. TCRdb reprocessed the 5' RACE reads with MiXCR, giving one entry per CDR3 protein. The table has around 2 million distinct CDR3 sequences, 35% to 50% seen once; the top ten hold more than 20%. The specimen was blood. The receptors come from a human donor in good health.

The V gene is TRBV11-2, the J gene TRBJ2-1; D is possibly TRBD1 (6 bases). Germline V gene lookup returns CDR1 SGHAT and CDR2 FQNNGV. The CDR3 extends over 13 amino acids. V dropped 5 bases and J dropped 9 bases, with 14 bases sitting between them. The CDR3 protein is CASSRGGELEQFF. The CDR3 DNA follows: TGTGCCAGCAGCCGAGGGGGTGAGCTTGAGCAGTTCTTC.

CDR3 nucleotide sequence: TGTGCCAGTAGTACCCCAGACAGGGGGGACATTCAGTACTTC. It specifies CASSTPDRGDIQYF. The chain uses TRBV19 and TRBJ2-4; 9 bases match TRBD1. Germline CDR1 reads LNHDA; CDR2 reads SQIVND (reference sequence). J lost 8 bases, V lost 4 bases, and 6 bases had no gene match. The CDR3 spans 14 residues.

The V gene is TRBV15, the J gene TRBJ2-7; 8 bases are a match to TRBD1. The CDR3 consists of 16 residues. V was clipped by 1 base and J by 6 bases; unmatched bases: 11. Germline CDR1 and CDR2: LNHNV and YYDKDF (reference sequence). The CDR3 DNA reads as TGTGCCACCAGCAGAGGTGGAGACAGGGGTATGGGCGAGCAGTACTTC. Amino acids: CATSRGGDRGMGEQYF.

The rearrangement joins TRBV29-1 to TRBJ2-4; D may be TRBD1 (5 bases). The closer fit of TRBJ2-7 to the DNA end suggests the J call may be wrong. The CDR3 length is 12 residues. CDR1 is SQVTM and CDR2 is ANQGSEA in the germline V gene. The CDR3 nucleotides are TGCAGCGTTAGTTTAGGGGCTTACGAGCAGTACTTC. Translated, it gives CSVSLGAYEQYF.

This clonotype was seen many times. This chain joins TRBV5-6 and TRBJ2-1; possibly TRBD1 for D (6 bases). Trimming took off 1 base at V and 9 bases at J, with 14 bases between the two ends. Germline CDR1 and CDR2: SGHDT and YYEEEE. The CDR3 is 14 amino acids. In nucleotides, the CDR3 is TGTGCCAGCAGCTTGAGGCTAGGGGGTCGTGAGCAGTTCTTC. Protein sequence: CASSLRLGGREQFF.

V and J are TRBV20-1 and TRBJ1-5, with 12 bases aligning to TRBD1. Germline CDR1 is DFQATT and CDR2 is SNEGSKA (reference sequence). The V and J ends lost 5 bases and 6 bases, in that order; junction bases with no gene match: 5. The CDR3 consists of 14 residues. This CDR3 reads CSAAGTGGGQPQHF. Here the CDR3 DNA reads TGCAGTGCTGCCGGGACAGGGGGCGGTCAGCCCCAGCATTTT.

The chain has TRBV15 and TRBJ2-1; 9 nucleotides line up with TRBD2. Germline V gene data show CDR1 as LNHNV and CDR2 as YYDKDF (reference sequence). The CDR3 length is 16 residues. With V trimmed by 0 bases and J by 7 bases, 7 bases remained unmatched. CDR3 sequence (DNA): TGTGCCACCAGCAGAGATAAGCGGGGGGACGGGAATGAGCAGTTCTTC. Its protein product is CATSRDKRGDGNEQFF.

There are a few counts of this clonotype. This chain links TRBV5-1 with TRBJ1-2; D possibly corresponds to TRBD1 (5 bases). The CDR3 has 16 residues. The V gene's germline CDR1 is SGHRS and CDR2 YFSETQ. Trimming removed 3 bases at V and 0 bases at J, with 15 bases between. CDR3 in amino acids: CASSWAGGATNYGYTF. CDR3 DNA sequence: TGCGCCAGCAGCTGGGCAGGAGGGGCGACTAACTATGGCTACACCTTC.

The gene calls are TRBV7-2 and TRBJ2-7, with 9 bases identical to TRBD2. The germline CDR1 and CDR2 sequences are SGHTA and FQGNSA. The CDR3 loop spans 14 amino acids. The V segment lost 0 bases and the J segment 7 bases; nucleotides outside the gene matches: 4. The CDR3 region is CASSLASGGLEQYF. In DNA form, the CDR3 reads TGTGCCAGCAGCTTAGCTAGCGGGGGACTGGAGCAGTACTTC. The entire variable domain, with the rest obtained from reference TRBV7-2 and TRBJ2-7, is as follows: GAGVSQSPSNKVTEKGKDVELRCDPISGHTALYWYRQSLGQGLEFLIYFQGNSAPDKSGLPSDRFSAERTGGSVSTLTIQRTQQEDSAVYLCASSLASGGLEQYFGPGTRLTVT.